This section outlines one T cell receptor (beta chain) sequence together with its context. In the source study's methods: The authors estimated nucleated cell counts from reference gene primer amplification. Assay: immunoSEQ multiplex PCR; the TCRdb copy retains only in-frame clones and omits some. V, J and clone size are those of that table, while D and trimming were read from the DNA. This table holds about 140,000 clones, around 86% found once. The germline V and J ends were trimmed by 0 bases and 0 bases, with 9 bases remaining between them. There are 15 residues in the CDR3. Looked up from germline, CDR1 is SGHRS and CDR2 is YFSETQ. This entry is derived from a study of blood T cell repertoires in COVID-19. The wider study: Samples of COVID-19 (acute and convalescent) were obtained from the United States, Italy and Spain.

The specimen sequenced was peripheral blood. The gene calls are TRBV5-1 and TRBJ1-2; D may be TRBD1 (5 bases). The clonotype was recovered from a human donor in a cohort sampled during active COVID-19. This chain's CDR3 is CASSLGTGANYGYTF. In DNA form, the CDR3 reads TGCGCCAGCAGCTTGGGAACGGGGGCTAACTATGGCTACACCTTC.